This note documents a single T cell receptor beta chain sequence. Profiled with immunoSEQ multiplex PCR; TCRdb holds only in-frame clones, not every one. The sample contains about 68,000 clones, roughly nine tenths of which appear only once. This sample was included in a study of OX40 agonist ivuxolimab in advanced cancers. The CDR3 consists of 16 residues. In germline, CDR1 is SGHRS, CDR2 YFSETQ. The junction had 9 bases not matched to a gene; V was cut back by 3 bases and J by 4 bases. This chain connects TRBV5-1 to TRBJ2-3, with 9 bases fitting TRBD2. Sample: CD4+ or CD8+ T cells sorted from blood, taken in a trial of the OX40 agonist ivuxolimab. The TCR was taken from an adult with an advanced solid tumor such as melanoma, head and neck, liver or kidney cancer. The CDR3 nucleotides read TGCGCCAGCAGCTCCTGGGGCGGGAGGGCCGCAGATACGCAGTATTTT. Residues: CASSSWGGRAADTQYF.